This T cell receptor (beta chain) was recovered during a study of siplizumab effects on memory and regulatory T cells. Findings of the study overall: Memory cells that were CD4+ and unstimulated gave rise to alloreactive sequences, which siplizumab significantly reduced.

Regarding this clone: Its antigen is unknown.

Profiled with immunoSEQ multiplex PCR; TCRdb holds only in-frame clones, not every one. In the table there are around 100,000 clones, 92% of which are singletons. V was cut by 1 base and J by 4 bases, with 9 bases left in between. CDR1 WNHNN and CDR2 SYGVQD come from the germline V gene (reference sequence). This CDR3 has 14 residues. The chain is built from TRBV10-1 and TRBJ2-3; tentative D call: TRBD1 (6 bases). The sequence came from a human donor in good health. The sample taken for sequencing was Tregs sorted from blood. CDR3 nucleotides: TGCGCCAGCAGTGAGTTTCAGGGGCCAGATACGCAGTATTTT. Translating gives CASSEFQGPDTQYF.